This T cell receptor (beta chain) was retrieved from a study of T cell changes during pregnancy in multiple sclerosis. The CDR3 has 15 residues. Germline V gene data show CDR1 as SGHNT and CDR2 as YENEEA. Trimming removed 4 bases from V and 2 bases from J, with 13 bases in between. TCRdb's copy holds only in-frame clones and misses some; the assay was immunoSEQ multiplex PCR. Of about 93,000 clones listed, approximately 92% are singletons. The rearrangement uses TRBV11-3 and TRBJ2-3; tentatively, D is TRBD1 (6 bases). This sample comprised peripheral blood, obtained after pregnancy. The TCR was taken from a female donor with multiple sclerosis, enrolled in a pregnancy study. The CDR3 loop is CASSWTVHSTDTQYF. The DNA for the CDR3 is TGTGCCAGCAGCTGGACAGTTCACTCCACAGATACGCAGTATTTT.